These 27 T cell receptor beta chains came from one sample sequenced in a study of blood T cell repertoires in COVID-19 (dated by TCRdb to between 2020 and 2021). Library preparation employed the immunoSEQ multiplex PCR assay. TCRdb holds this immuneACCESS table with in-frame rearrangements only. Some clones are missing; in checked studies, unresolved V genes explain under half, and the rest has no known cause. The sample table shows some 530,000 clones, and 70% to 90% are seen once. Of the sample, 3.2% is held by the ten largest clones. Sequencing input: peripheral blood. The receptors derive from a human donor in a cohort sampled during active COVID-19.

This clone was found once. This chain uses TRBV6-5 with TRBJ1-5; 7 bases fit TRBD1. CDR1 is MNHEY and CDR2 is SVGAGI in the germline V gene. V shed 8 bases, J shed 7 bases, and the junction held 14 bases outside the gene matches. This CDR3 contains 15 residues. The CDR3 loop is CASRISRDSKQPQHF. The CDR3 coding sequence is TGTGCCAGCCGCATTTCCCGGGACAGTAAACAGCCCCAGCATTTT.

The chain recombines TRBV5-4 with TRBJ2-7, with D tentatively TRBD2 (7 bases). The CDR3 consists of 15 residues. Trimming stripped 6 bases from V and 5 bases from J, with 21 bases between. The germline V gene has CDR1 SGHNT and CDR2 YYREEE (reference sequence). This chain's CDR3 is CASNRPGEGLHEQYF. The DNA for the CDR3 is TGTGCCAGCAATCGGCCAGGGGAGGGCCTTCACGAGCAGTACTTC.

V is TRBV6-6 and J is TRBJ1-5; 12 bases are a match to TRBD1. Germline lookup yields CDR1 MNHNY and CDR2 SVGAGI (reference sequence). V was pared by 6 bases and J by 5 bases, with 5 bases of the junction left unmatched. The CDR3 extends over 15 amino acids. The CDR3 DNA is TGTGCCAGCAGATCCGGGACAGGGGGCGATCAGCCCCAGCATTTT. This translates into CASRSGTGGDQPQHF.

V usage is TRBV19 and J usage is TRBJ1-1; 7 bases line up with TRBD1. The CDR3 covers 13 residues. Trimming at V came to 7 bases and at J to 3 bases, leaving 5 bases not matched to a gene. CDR1 and CDR2 (germline): LNHDA, SQIVND (reference sequence). The CDR3 is CASNLQGYTEAFF. CDR3 nucleotide sequence: TGTGCCAGTAACCTACAGGGGTACACTGAAGCTTTCTTT.

The chain joins TRBV6-2 or TRBV6-3 to TRBJ2-3; D uncertain. This CDR3 has 12 amino acids. Deletions cut 6 bases from V and 5 bases from J, with 9 bases between. From germline, CDR1 is MNHEY and CDR2 SVGEGT. The CDR3 bases are TGTGCCAGCAGCCTTAGTGGAGATACGCAGTATTTT. This gives the protein CASSLSGDTQYF.

The chain joins TRBV3-1 (or the pseudogene TRBV3-2) to TRBJ2-1, with D uncertain. Germline V gene data show CDR1 as LGHDT and CDR2 as YNNKEL (reference sequence). This CDR3 has 16 residues. V lost 3 bases to trimming and J lost 1 base, with 13 bases between them. For the CDR3, the DNA is TGTGCCAGCAGCCAGCCTTTCCAGGTATCCTACAATGAGCAGTTCTTC. This encodes CASSQPFQVSYNEQFF.

The chain couples TRBV18 to TRBJ1-1; D may be TRBD1 (6 bases). V lost 3 bases and J lost 11, with 13 bases in between. Germline V gene lookup returns CDR1 KGHSH and CDR2 LQKENI. The CDR3 has 12 amino acids. The CDR3 DNA reads as TGTGCCAGCTCACCCCTGGAGGGGGGGGCTTTCTTT. Protein sequence: CASSPLEGGAFF.

This clone was seen a handful of times. CDR3 DNA: TGTGCCTGGAGTCTGGGGACAGGGATTAACTATGGCTACACCTTC. The encoded protein is CAWSLGTGINYGYTF. V is TRBV30 and J is TRBJ1-2, with 9 positions matching TRBD1. The CDR3 is made up of 15 amino acids. Looked up from germline, CDR1 is GTSNPN and CDR2 is SVGIG (reference sequence). With V trimmed by 2 bases and J by 1 base, 5 bases remained unmatched.

The sample holds one count of this clone. The chain employs TRBV6-2 or TRBV6-3 and TRBJ2-2; D remains ambiguous. Trimming pared 5 bases from V and 5 bases from J, leaving 12 bases between. Germline V lookup: CDR1 MNHEY, CDR2 SVGEGT. The CDR3 consists of 14 residues. The CDR3 coding sequence is TGTGCCAGCAGTGGGCAGGTTGGGACCGGGGAGCTGTTTTTT. Its protein is CASSGQVGTGELFF.

V and J are TRBV6-1 and TRBJ2-5; possible D gene TRBD1, 5 bases. V was shortened by 3 bases and J by 7 bases, with 12 bases between the two germline ends. From germline, CDR1 is MNHNS and CDR2 SASEGT. The CDR3 covers 13 residues. DNA for the CDR3: TGTGCCAGCAGTGAGTCGACAGTTGGGACCCAGTACTTC. Amino acids: CASSESTVGTQYF.

J is TRBJ1-5 and V is TRBV28; D is uncertain. The germline V gene has CDR1 MDHEN and CDR2 SYDVKM. Trimming took 5 bases from V and 10 from J, leaving 21 bases between them. The CDR3 runs to 15 residues. CDR3 region: CASSKATTFNLPQHF. Written as DNA, the CDR3 is TGTGCCAGCAGTAAGGCCACTACGTTCAATCTTCCCCAGCATTTT.

The chain recombines TRBV5-6 with TRBJ1-1; the D gene is possibly TRBD1 (6 bases). Between the trimmed V and J ends, which lost 3 bases and 4 bases, there was a span of 13 bases. The CDR3 consists of 14 residues. The germline V gene has CDR1 SGHDT and CDR2 YYEEEE. The DNA of the CDR3 is TGTGCCAGCAGCTACGGGGGGGGCGTCACTGAAGCTTTCTTT. It specifies CASSYGGGVTEAFF.

V is TRBV10-1 and J is TRBJ2-1; the match to TRBD2 covers 9 bases. The CDR3 sequence is 13 residues long. The V gene's germline CDR1 is WNHNN and CDR2 SYGVQD (reference sequence). The V segment lost 11 bases and the J segment 6 bases; nucleotides outside the gene matches: 8. CDR3 amino acids: CALGCSGSNEQFF. For the CDR3, the DNA is TGCGCCCTAGGGTGTAGCGGGAGCAATGAGCAGTTCTTC.

This sequence joins TRBV5-8 and TRBJ1-5, with D possibly TRBD1 on 5 matching bases. Germline CDR1 is SGHTS and CDR2 is YDEGEE. Deletions cut 4 bases from V and 0 bases from J, with 14 bases between. This CDR3 has 16 residues. CDR3 coding DNA: TGTGCCAGCAGCCGGGGGAGGGTCTTTAGCAATCAGCCCCAGCATTTT. This codes for CASSRGRVFSNQPQHF.

The rearrangement joins TRBV7-8 to TRBJ2-3, with no clear D. The germline CDR1 and CDR2 sequences are SGHVS and FQNEAQ. V was cut by 5 bases and J by 2 bases, with 8 bases left in between. CDR3 size: 13 residues. DNA for the CDR3: TGTGCCAGCAGCCCACCAGACACAGATACGCAGTATTTT. Translation: CASSPPDTDTQYF.

A single count supports this clone. This chain uses TRBV5-1 with TRBJ1-6; D remains unclear. The V end was cut by 4 bases, the J end by 5 bases, with 10 bases between. Germline V gene lookup returns CDR1 SGHRS and CDR2 YFSETQ. The CDR3 is made up of 14 amino acids. DNA of the CDR3: TGCGCCAGCAGCCTCGACGGAGATAATTCACCCCTCCACTTT. Amino acid sequence: CASSLDGDNSPLHF.

The chain couples TRBV28 to TRBJ1-1; 9 bases fit TRBD1. The CDR3 has 15 residues. Per the germline V gene, CDR1 is MDHEN and CDR2 is SYDVKM. V lost 4 bases, J lost 5 bases, and 8 bases stayed unmatched. CDR3 nucleotides: TGTGCCAGCAGTTCACAGGGGGCAGGGGGGACTGAAGCTTTCTTT. It codes for CASSSQGAGGTEAFF.

V and J are TRBV11-2 and TRBJ2-1, with TRBD2 matching over 9 bases. Trimming cost V 0 bases and J 1 base; bases outside gene matches: 10. The CDR3 has 19 amino acids. The V gene's germline CDR1 is SGHAT and CDR2 FQNNGV. The CDR3 sequence is CASSLDGVSGSSSYNEQFF. The CDR3 bases are TGTGCCAGCAGCTTAGATGGTGTTAGCGGGAGTTCGTCCTACAATGAGCAGTTCTTC.

The chain is built from TRBV7-2 and TRBJ2-7; D is possibly TRBD2 (6 bases). This CDR3 contains 15 residues. Germline V gives CDR1 SGHTA, CDR2 FQGNSA. V gave up 4 bases and J gave up 4 bases, with 17 bases separating them. The CDR3 sequence: CASSSLGGVTYEQYF. CDR3 in DNA: TGTGCCAGCAGCTCCCTGGGGGGAGTAACTTACGAGCAGTACTTC.

This sequence joins TRBV29-1 and TRBJ2-5; 7 bases line up with TRBD1. Trimming at V came to 8 bases and at J to 5 bases, leaving 17 bases not matched to a gene. The CDR3 runs to 15 residues. Germline loops: CDR1 SQVTM, CDR2 ANQGSEA. CDR3 sequence reads: CSYGVTGAPPETQYF. CDR3 nucleotides: TGCAGCTATGGGGTCACAGGGGCCCCTCCGGAGACCCAGTACTTC.

J is TRBJ2-3 and V is TRBV24-1, with 12 bases matching TRBD1. CDR1 is KGHDR and CDR2 is SFDVKD in the germline V gene. Germline trimming cut 5 bases from V and 1 base from J; bases unmatched to any gene: 12. The CDR3 runs to 19 residues. CDR3 protein: CATSAPGQGAGGGTDTQYF. The CDR3 coding sequence is TGTGCCACCAGTGCACCGGGACAGGGGGCAGGAGGGGGCACAGATACGCAGTATTTT.

This chain connects TRBV6-1 to TRBJ1-1; no clear D gene. The CDR3 contains 14 residues. V gave up 2 bases and J gave up 3 bases, with 10 bases separating them. Germline V gives CDR1 MNHNS, CDR2 SASEGT. The CDR3 region has the DNA TGTGCCAGCAGTGAACTACGGGTGTACACTGAAGCTTTCTTT. This sequence encodes CASSELRVYTEAFF.

In this sample, this clone turned up once. This chain links TRBV7-5 with TRBJ2-2; whether TRBD1, the table's D call, matches the DNA was not checked. TRBV7-5 is deemed a pseudogene. The CDR3 contains 17 residues. CDR3 amino acids: CARSLVRGTGVPGELFF. The CDR3 DNA sequence: TGTGCCAGAAGCTTAGTTCGAGGGACAGGGGTGCCCGGGGAGCTGTTTTTT.

V and J are TRBV19 and TRBJ2-5; a possible D gene is TRBD2 (5 bases). V was pared by 7 bases and J by 5 bases, with 14 bases between. There are 13 residues in the CDR3. The germline CDR1 and CDR2 sequences are LNHDA and SQIVND (reference sequence). The chain's CDR3 is CASMTPGGETQYF. The CDR3 bases are TGTGCCAGTATGACCCCGGGCGGGGAGACCCAGTACTTC. Variable domain in full (rest from reference TRBV19 and TRBJ2-5): DGGITQSPKYLFRKEGQNVTLSCEQNLNHDAMYWYRQDPGQGLRLIYYSQIVNDFQKGDIAEGYSVSREKKESFPLTVTSAQKNPTAFYLCASMTPGGETQYFGPGTRLLVL.

This clone occurred a few times. The chain is built from TRBV19 and TRBJ2-5, with D perhaps matching TRBD2 (6 bases). Trimming pared 5 bases from V and 1 base from J, leaving 11 bases between. This CDR3 region has 14 residues. Germline CDR1 reads LNHDA; CDR2 reads SQIVND (reference sequence). The CDR3 region is CASSGGSGQETQYF. DNA of the CDR3: TGTGCCAGTAGTGGGGGGAGCGGCCAAGAGACCCAGTACTTC.

The chain links TRBV7-9 to TRBJ2-7; TRBD1 matches at 9 bases. The CDR3 covers 15 residues. Germline trimming cut 5 bases from V and 1 base from J; bases unmatched to any gene: 6. The V gene's germline CDR1 is SEHNR and CDR2 FQNEAQ (reference sequence). The CDR3 reads CASSTRDRASYEQYF. The CDR3, as DNA: TGTGCCAGCAGCACGCGGGACAGGGCGTCCTACGAGCAGTACTTC.

The rearrangement uses TRBV2 and TRBJ2-1; tentative D call: TRBD2 (6 bases). V lost 8 bases and J lost 5, with 16 bases in between. This CDR3 comprises 14 residues. Germline loops: CDR1 SNHLY, CDR2 FYNNEI. The CDR3, as DNA: TGTGCCAGCGCTCACGGGACTCTCGACAATGAGCAGTTCTTC. The encoded protein is CASAHGTLDNEQFF.